What follows describes a single T cell receptor (beta chain). Clones were read by immunoSEQ multiplex PCR, and TCRdb kept only the in-frame ones, dropping some. The sample yields roughly 700,000 clones, over 80% seen once. These data are taken from a study of blood T cell repertoires in COVID-19. At the level of the study: Sources were T cells, B-cell-depleted T cells, or PBMCs; the material itself was cDNA or gDNA.

Per the germline V gene, CDR1 is SGDLS and CDR2 is YYNGEE. This CDR3 region has 16 residues. The V segment lost 0 bases and the J segment 3 bases; nucleotides outside the gene matches: 8. This clonotype originated in a woman under 30 with acute or convalescent COVID-19. The chain carries TRBV9 and TRBJ1-1, with TRBD1 matching over 7 bases. Sequenced input: peripheral blood. CDR3 nucleotides: TGTGCCAGCAGCGTAGAGACAGGGTGGGGTGACACTGAAGCTTTCTTT. This codes for CASSVETGWGDTEAFF.